This paragraph covers one TCR beta chain sequence. The antigen this receptor binds is unknown. No qualities accompany the bases; no much larger clone lies one base away. The data belong to a study of blood T cell repertoires in COVID-19 (dated by TCRdb to 2018 to 2021). Background on the whole study: Samples from collaborators originated in the United States, Italy and Spain and spanned both the acute and convalescent phases of COVID-19. The prospective study material was composed of cDNA or gDNA derived from T cells, B-cell-depleted T cells, or PBMCs. Subjects who had been exposed to COVID-19, were actively infected with it, or had recovered from it provided the deeply sampled blood TCRbeta repertoires that made up the dataset. The repertoires were made available in a free public database intended to serve as a resource for research on the immune response to SARS-CoV-2. The samples were drawn from two sources: the first 160 participants of the ongoing ImmuneRACE study, and approximately 1,300 subjects contributed by 6 global collaborators. Nearly every sample came with metadata listing a de-identified subject ID, COVID-19 status, age in years and sex. Where HLA class I and class II types were available, the types were taken from metadata supplied by the sample provider, not from assay-based typing.

The cysteine opens and the phenylalanine closes a CDR3 of 16 amino acids. Only the CDR3 part of the read is kept: 48 bases, read in frame from the first base. In the germline V gene, CDR1 corresponds to SNHLY and CDR2 to FYNNEI. V is pruned by 7 bases and J by 3 bases, leaving 11 bases of the junction without a gene match. The immunoSEQ Assay, a bias-controlled multiplex PCR, was used to amplify TCRbeta CDR3 regions from genomic DNA. For the original study's pipeline: The number of nucleated cells in each sample was estimated from the amplification of reference gene primers within the assay. Sequence reads were collapsed and filtered to measure the absolute abundance of every unique TCRbeta CDR3 rearrangement. Productive Simpson clonality was computed per sample as the square root of Simpson's diversity index over productive rearrangements. TCRdb mirrors the immuneACCESS table, restricted to in-frame sequences. Some clones are absent from its copies; in checked studies, under half trace to an unresolved V gene, and the reason for the others is unknown. V, J and clone size reflect that table, while D and trimming were determined from the DNA. For this sample there are more than 25,000 clones; around 88% appear just once. Around 16% of the sample goes to the ten largest clones.

Summary of the overall study and its limitations: Clinical and demographic metadata were provided uncurated, with the amount varying by source and participant.

The collaborating institutions used their own protocols to collect whole blood in K2EDTA tubes. For TCRbeta analysis, collaborators shipped samples as frozen whole blood, isolated PBMCs, or DNA extracted from either of those sample types. Sample: peripheral blood. This TCR was sampled from a man aged 70 or older with acute or convalescent COVID-19. Recombination joined TRBV2 with TRBJ2-3, and 9 bases in between align with TRBD1. In nucleotides, the sequence is TGTGCCAGCATCCCCTCCGGGACAGGGCGGACAGATACGCAGTATTTT. This codes for CASIPSGTGRTDTQYF.